This is a list of T cell receptor beta chains from one sample in a study of CD8 T cells in Susac syndrome. MiXCR, run by TCRdb on the immunoSEQ multiplex PCR reads, gives a single entry per CDR3 protein. Of approximately 100,000 distinct CDR3 sequences listed, roughly 94% were seen once; the top ten hold around 0.38%. Sequencing was carried out using CD8+ T cells from PBMCs. Every receptor here comes from a human donor with Susac syndrome. Each CDR3 is given with its conserved first and last residue. D genes are given only for firm matches. Clone size, where shown, is once, few, many, or a class for clones that have expanded.

TGCGCCAGCAGCCAAGCCCAGGCGGATGGGGAGCTGTTTTTT CASSQAQADGELFF - TRBJ2-2 TRBV4-1 -
TGTGCCAGCAGTGAATTGGGGGGTGCTGGCTATGGCTACACCTTC CASSELGGAGYGYTF - TRBJ1-2 TRBV25-1 -
TGTGCCAGCAGTTTACTCCCGAGCTCCTACAATGAGCAGTTCTTC CASSLLPSSYNEQFF - TRBJ2-1 TRBV27 -
TGCGCCAGCAGGGGACAGGGGGGCACTGAAGCTTTCTTT CASRGQGGTEAFF TRBD1 TRBJ1-1 TRBV4-1 -
TGTGCCAGCAATGACAGAACCCGAATGAACACTGAAGCTTTCTTT CASNDRTRMNTEAFF - TRBJ1-1 TRBV5-4 few
TGCAGCGTTGATTGGGGACCACCATATGGCTACACCTTC CSVDWGPPYGYTF - TRBJ1-2 TRBV29-1 -
TGTGCCAGCTCACCACCGGAGGGGGTCGAGCAGTACTTC CASSPPEGVEQYF - TRBJ2-7 TRBV18 -
TGTGCCAGCAGTTACTCCAGGACTAGCGGGGGGGGCGAGCAGTACTTC CASSYSRTSGGGEQYF TRBD2 TRBJ2-7 TRBV6-5 once
TGCAGTGCTACCCCTGAGCGAGAATCTAGCACAGATACGCAGTATTTT CSATPERESSTDTQYF - TRBJ2-3 TRBV20-1 -
TGTGCCAGCAGGGAGACAGGGTGGAACACTGAAGCTTTCTTT CASRETGWNTEAFF TRBD1 TRBJ1-1 TRBV27 -
TGCAGCGTTGAAGAGGGAGGGGTCGAGACCCAGTACTTC CSVEEGGVETQYF TRBD2 TRBJ2-5 TRBV29-1 -
TGTGCCAGCAGCTTGAGGGGTGATTACTATGGCTACACCTTC CASSLRGDYYGYTF - TRBJ1-2 TRBV5-4 -
TGTGCTAGTGGTTCCTCCCCGGGGGCGCACACTGAAGCTTTCTTT CASGSSPGAHTEAFF - TRBJ1-1 TRBV12-5 -
TGTGCCAGCAGCGACAGGGCCGAGCAGTTCTTC CASSDRAEQFF - TRBJ2-1 TRBV9 -
TGTGCCAGCAGCTTAATGGGGGGCGCCGGCACCGGGGAGCTGTTTTTT CASSLMGGAGTGELFF - TRBJ2-2 TRBV7-7 -
TGTGCCAGCAGCCAAGATCGAGGGGAAGAGACCCAGTACTTC CASSQDRGEETQYF - TRBJ2-5 TRBV4-2 -
TGTGCCAGCACCCCCGGCTCCAACTATGGCTACACCTTC CASTPGSNYGYTF - TRBJ1-2 TRBV12-3/TRBV12-4 -
TGTGCCAGCAGTTTATCCCCCCGGACAAGGCCCCAGCATTTT CASSLSPRTRPQHF - TRBJ1-5 TRBV27 -
TGTGCCAGCGGCCTTCCCGGCCACACCTACAATGAGCAGTTCTTC CASGLPGHTYNEQFF - TRBJ2-1 TRBV27 -
TGTGCCAGCAGCCCACCATGGGACAGGAACGATGAGCAGTTCTTC CASSPPWDRNDEQFF TRBD1 TRBJ2-1 TRBV7-9 -
TGTGCCAGCAGCTTAGCTCAGGATTCCCACGAGCAGTACTTC CASSLAQDSHEQYF - TRBJ2-7 TRBV7-3 -
TGTGCCAGCAGCGACGGGACCCCGCGGGATGGCTACACCTTC CASSDGTPRDGYTF - TRBJ1-2 TRBV7-8 -
TGCGCCAGCAGCCAACTGGATGGCAGGGACCCCCATGAGCAGTTCTTC CASSQLDGRDPHEQFF - TRBJ2-1 TRBV4-3 -
TGTGCCAGCAGCTACCAAGGGACTAAAGATACGCAGTATTTT CASSYQGTKDTQYF TRBD2 TRBJ2-3 TRBV11-2 -
TGTGCCAGCAGTTTAGCGTCCCTTTGGGTTAGCTCCTACGAGCAGTACTTC CASSLASLWVSSYEQYF - TRBJ2-7 TRBV12-3/TRBV12-4 -
TGTGCCAGCAGTCTGGGACAGATTCAGCCCCAGCATTTT CASSLGQIQPQHF TRBD1 TRBJ1-5 TRBV12-3/TRBV12-4 once
TGTGCCAGCAGTTTCGCTAGCGTGGAAGAGACCCAGTACTTC CASSFASVEETQYF - TRBJ2-5 TRBV12-3/TRBV12-4 -
TGTGCCAGCAGCTTCGCGACAGGGTACACTGAAGCTTTCTTT CASSFATGYTEAFF TRBD1 TRBJ1-1 TRBV7-2 -
TGCAGTGCAACTAGCGGGGGGTTCCAAGAGACCCAGTACTTC CSATSGGFQETQYF TRBD2 TRBJ2-5 TRBV20-1 -
TGCGCCAGCAGCCCCGTGGTGGGGGGGCGGGTTGAGCAGTTCTTC CASSPVVGGRVEQFF - TRBJ2-1 TRBV4-1 -
TGTGCCAGCAGTCCCGACAGGGGGAGATCACCCCTCCACTTT CASSPDRGRSPLHF TRBD1 TRBJ1-6 TRBV2 -
TGTGCCAGCAGCCCAGGAATCGGGGGGACCCAGTACTTC CASSPGIGGTQYF - TRBJ2-5 TRBV11-2 -
TGTGCCAGCAGTTCAACTCGACTAGCGGGGGACTCAGATACGCAGTATTTT CASSSTRLAGDSDTQYF TRBD2 TRBJ2-3 TRBV12-3/TRBV12-4 -
TGTGCCAGCAGGCGCCGAGGGTCCAATGGCTACACCTTC CASRRRGSNGYTF - TRBJ1-2 TRBV2 -
TGTGCCTGGAACAGGGGGCTCGAGCAGTACTTC CAWNRGLEQYF TRBD1 TRBJ2-7 TRBV2 -
TGTGCCAGCATGGCGGGGACTGAAGAGACCCAGTACTTC CASMAGTEETQYF - TRBJ2-5 TRBV12-3/TRBV12-4 -
TGTGCCAGCAGTTTCCAGTACAGGGGCAACCCCTATGGCTACACCTTC CASSFQYRGNPYGYTF TRBD1 TRBJ1-2 TRBV12-3/TRBV12-4 -
TGTGCCAGCAATGTCAGGGGAACCTCCTACGAGCAGTACTTC CASNVRGTSYEQYF - TRBJ2-7 TRBV12-3/TRBV12-4 -
TGCGCCAGCAGCCCGATAGGGACTATCGTTGAGCAGTTCTTC CASSPIGTIVEQFF TRBD2 TRBJ2-1 TRBV4-3 -
TGTGCCAGCAGCTTGCCCGCAGGGACAAAGGGGGAGTACGAGCAGTACTTC CASSLPAGTKGEYEQYF - TRBJ2-7 TRBV7-9 once
TGTGCCAGCAGCGTAGGAAGAGGGGTCGAGGACACCGGGGAGCTGTTTTTT CASSVGRGVEDTGELFF - TRBJ2-2 TRBV9 -
TGCGCCAGCAGCCAAGACTGGCAGAGCAATCAGCCCCAGCATTTT CASSQDWQSNQPQHF - TRBJ1-5 TRBV4-3 -
TGTGCCAGCAGCCAAGATAGGGGGGGAAGCCAGTTCTTC CASSQDRGGSQFF - TRBJ2-1 TRBV14 -
TGTGCCAGCAGCCTTCTGGGGCAGGGGGCTTTCTTT CASSLLGQGAFF - TRBJ1-1 TRBV5-6 -
TGTGCCAGCAGTGCCGGGACAGGCCGTGGGCAGTACTTC CASSAGTGRGQYF TRBD1 TRBJ2-7 TRBV27 -
TGCAGCGTTGAACCCCGTCTTGGCAATGAGCAGTTCTTC CSVEPRLGNEQFF - TRBJ2-1 TRBV29-1 once
TGTGCCAGCAGTTACTCGGGGGTCGGGGAGCTGTTTTTT CASSYSGVGELFF - TRBJ2-2 TRBV6-5 -
TGCGCCAGCCGAAGGGCAGGGGACAATGAGCAGTTCTTC CASRRAGDNEQFF - TRBJ2-1 TRBV5-1 -
TGTGCCAGCAGCCCCTGGGGGGCGAGCAATCAGCCCCAGCATTTT CASSPWGASNQPQHF - TRBJ1-5 TRBV7-9 once
TGTGCCATCCAGGACAGAATCTATGGCTACACCTTC CAIQDRIYGYTF - TRBJ1-2 TRBV19 -
TGCGCCAGCAGCTTACGGGGTGTGAACACTGAAGCTTTCTTT CASSLRGVNTEAFF - TRBJ1-1 TRBV5-1 -
TGTGCCAGCAGCTCCCCGCGACAGGACTATGGCTACACCTTC CASSSPRQDYGYTF - TRBJ1-2 TRBV7-2 -
TGTGCCAGTTTAGGAGGCTACAATGAGCAGTTCTTC CASLGGYNEQFF - TRBJ2-1 TRBV19 -
TGTGCCAGCAGTCAATTAGAGGGCGATACGCAGTATTTT CASSQLEGDTQYF - TRBJ2-3 TRBV12-3/TRBV12-4 -
TGTGCCAGCGGGCCCGGGGGGGCTCCCACAGATACGCAGTATTTT CASGPGGAPTDTQYF TRBD2 TRBJ2-3 TRBV7-2 -
TGTGCCAGCAGCCCTGACAGGGAAAAGGCTTTCTTT CASSPDREKAFF TRBD1 TRBJ1-1 TRBV9 -
TGCGCCAGCAGCCAAGATGGGGGCCTGTCCTACGAGCAGTACTTC CASSQDGGLSYEQYF - TRBJ2-7 TRBV4-1 -
TGTGCCAGTGGCAATGGCTACACCTTC CASGNGYTF - TRBJ1-2 TRBV19 few